This T cell receptor beta chain was recovered during a study of T cells in Graves' hyperthyroidism and ophthalmopathy. On the study more broadly: Peripheral blood was secured at the point of initial diagnosis, before any treatment. General study points: Ophthalmopathy stood apart from stable hyperthyroidism in a 13 V-J model. Blood held most thyroid clonotypes expanded above 0.001 frequency.

Amplified regions were TCR beta CDR3 sequences from RNA transcripts. Initially, a first-round RT-PCR of the TCR CDR3 employed the HTBI primer set. In TCRdb, the multiplex PCR reads were re-called with MiXCR into one record per CDR3 protein. The sample comprises approximately 480,000 distinct CDR3 sequences, about 20% of which are singletons, and around 27% rests with the top ten. This CDR3 spans 13 amino acids. The germline V gene has CDR1 DFQATT and CDR2 SNEGSKA (reference sequence). V was cut by 4 bases and J by 0 bases, with 10 bases left in between. Uncontrolled infection, other autoimmune disease, pregnancy or lactation excluded patients. A word on this clonotype: Its antigen remains unidentified.

What was sequenced was blood. This chain connects TRBV20-1 to TRBJ2-7; D perhaps matches TRBD1 (5 bases). This TCR was recovered from a man aged 18 to 35 with Graves' hyperthyroidism. The CDR3, as DNA: TGCAGTGCTATCCTAAGGGGCTCCTACGAGCAGTACTTC. Protein: CSAILRGSYEQYF.